This record covers a single T cell receptor beta chain. Its recognized antigen is unknown. Per-base qualities were not stored, and no clone one base away is much larger. At one collaborating source in Seattle, patients were enrolled during active infection and were followed longitudinally through the course of disease. Collaborating institutions collected whole blood in K2EDTA tubes following their own protocols. For TCRbeta analysis, collaborator samples were shipped as frozen whole blood, as isolated PBMCs, or as DNA extracted from either sample type. The data stem from a study of blood T cell repertoires in COVID-19 (dated by TCRdb to about 2020). About the investigation overall: The collaborator samples originated in the United States, Italy and Spain and spanned the acute and convalescent phases of COVID-19. A freely available public database, intended as a resource for researchers studying the immune response to SARS-CoV-2, is where the repertoires were released. The dataset comprised deeply sampled blood TCRbeta repertoires from subjects exposed to, actively infected with, or recovered from COVID-19. Nearly every sample came with metadata listing a de-identified subject ID, COVID-19 status, age in years and sex. The prospective study material was composed of cDNA or gDNA derived from T cells, B-cell-depleted T cells, or PBMCs. The samples were drawn from the first 160 participants of the ongoing ImmuneRACE study and from 950 to 1,500 subjects provided by 6 global collaborators. Where available, HLA class I and class II types were obtained from metadata supplied by the sample provider rather than from assay-based typing.

TCRbeta CDR3 regions were amplified from genomic DNA using the immunoSEQ Assay, a bias-controlled multiplex PCR. The source study handled its data this way. The number of nucleated cells in each sample was estimated from the amplification of reference gene primers within the assay. To quantify the absolute abundance of each unique TCRbeta CDR3 rearrangement, sequence reads were collapsed and filtered. Productive Simpson clonality was computed per sample as the square root of Simpson's diversity index over productive rearrangements. TCRdb holds this immuneACCESS table with in-frame rearrangements only. Some clones are missing; in checked studies, unresolved V genes explain under half, and the rest has no known cause. The V and J calls and the clone size are those of that table, but D and trimming were determined from the DNA. This sample has some 74,000 clones in its table, and roughly 92% of those were observed once. The ten biggest clones cover just over 2.5% of the sample.

The CDR3 runs 14 amino acids, cysteine and phenylalanine included. The retained sequence is limited to the CDR3, 42 bases, with the frame set at the first base. Overall results and qualifications from the work: The amount of clinical and demographic metadata varied by source and participant and was provided uncurated.

The rearranged segments are TRBV21-1 and TRBJ1-1; the table's TRBD1 call for D was not verified on the DNA. TRBV21-1 is designated a pseudogene. This receptor was identified in a man aged 50-60 years with COVID-19, enrolled during active disease. The specimen sequenced was peripheral blood. The DNA reads TGTGCCAGCAGCAAACAGGGGGCAGAGACTGAAGCTTTCTTT. It codes for CASSKQGAETEAFF.